The 8 T cell receptor beta chains reported below all come from one sample, sequenced in a study of OX40 agonist ivuxolimab in advanced cancers. The protocol was immunoSEQ multiplex PCR, while the TCRdb copy is restricted to in-frame clones and leaves out a portion. Of nearly 85,000 clones listed, less than 85% are singletons. The specimen comprised CD4+ or CD8+ T cells sorted from blood, sampled in a trial of the OX40 agonist ivuxolimab. These receptor sequences come from an adult with an advanced solid tumor such as melanoma, head and neck, liver or kidney cancer.

The gene calls are TRBV6-1 and TRBJ2-1, with 7 bases aligning to TRBD2. The CDR3 runs 16 residues. The trim removed 4 bases at V and 2 bases at J, leaving 8 bases unmatched. Germline loops: CDR1 MNHNS, CDR2 SASEGT. The DNA of the CDR3 is TGTGCCAGCAGTGCCGCCGGGACTAAACCCTACAATGAGCAGTTCTTC. This translates into CASSAAGTKPYNEQFF.

A single count supports this clone. Here the CDR3 reads CASARTGDRSGANVLTF. The CDR3 DNA reads as TGTGCCAGCGCCAGGACAGGGGACCGCTCTGGGGCCAACGTCCTGACTTTC. V and J are TRBV19 and TRBJ2-6; TRBD1 matches 9 bases. V lost 9 bases and J lost 0; bases outside the gene matches: 9. Germline V CDR1 and CDR2: LNHDA, SQIVND (reference sequence). The CDR3 covers 17 residues.

The genes are TRBV18 and TRBJ1-4; D ambiguous. The CDR3 is 14 amino acids. The V end lost 3 bases, the J end lost 6 bases, and 11 bases lay between the germline ends. Looked up from germline, CDR1 is KGHSH and CDR2 is LQKENI. CDR3 sequence reads: CASSPGLEDEKLFF. The CDR3 DNA sequence: TGTGCCAGCTCACCCGGGCTGGAAGATGAAAAACTGTTTTTT.

This chain uses TRBV6-6 with TRBJ1-2, with D maybe TRBD1 (5 bases). The CDR3 extends over 15 amino acids. Germline CDR1 MNHNY, CDR2 SVGAGI (reference sequence). Trimming cost V 5 bases and J 4 bases, with 17 bases left between them. The DNA for the CDR3 is TGTGCCAGCAGTAAGCCGCCGGGGGAGGGCTATGGCTACACCTTC. This encodes CASSKPPGEGYGYTF.

This rearrangement joins TRBV7-3 to TRBJ2-1; no clear D gene. The CDR3 sequence is 12 residues long. Germline CDR1 reads SGHTA; CDR2 reads FQGTGA. Trimming shortened V by 5 bases and J by 6 bases, and 8 bases separated the two germline ends. The CDR3 DNA follows: TGTGCCAGCAGCCCTTCGGCCAATGAGCAGTTCTTC. Amino acids: CASSPSANEQFF.

The rearrangement uses TRBV2 and TRBJ2-1; D is uncertain. The CDR3 length is 14 residues. The germline V gene has CDR1 SNHLY and CDR2 FYNNEI. V was shortened by 8 bases and J by 4 bases, with 15 bases between the two germline ends. The CDR3 nucleotides read TGTGCCAGCGCAAGCCTGACTCTGTACAATGAGCAGTTCTTC. It encodes CASASLTLYNEQFF.

This clone was picked up one time. The chain uses TRBV20-1 and TRBJ1-2, with D tentatively TRBD1 (5 bases). V shed 3 bases and J shed 8 bases, with 7 bases lying between them. Germline V gene lookup returns CDR1 DFQATT and CDR2 SNEGSKA (reference sequence). There are 10 residues in the CDR3. CDR3 sequence reads: CSASRGGYTF. In nucleotides, the CDR3 is TGCAGTGCTAGCCGGGGGGGCTACACCTTC.

The table lists this clone with a count of one. This specimen includes other DNA sequences encoding the same CDR3. J is TRBJ1-1 and V is TRBV19; TRBD1 matches at 7 bases. The CDR3 is made up of 13 amino acids. Germline trimming cut 5 bases from V and 3 bases from J; bases unmatched to any gene: 3. Germline CDR1 and CDR2: LNHDA and SQIVND (reference sequence). CDR3 nucleotides: TGTGCCAGTAGTGCCGACAGGGACACTGAAGCTTTCTTT. Translating it yields CASSADRDTEAFF.